This paragraph covers one T cell receptor beta chain sequence. This sample is drawn from a study of T cell responses to AZD1222 COVID-19 vaccine. The method was immunoSEQ multiplex PCR; TCRdb's version includes in-frame clones alone and lacks a portion of them. The sample lists some 130,000 clones; roughly 88% were seen once. Looked up from germline, CDR1 is WNHNN and CDR2 is SYGVQD (reference sequence). The CDR3 is 15 amino acids. Trimming removed 4 bases at V and 4 bases at J, with 13 bases between. The sample was peripheral blood, taken on day 0 of MenACWY control vaccination. The genes are TRBV10-1 and TRBJ2-2, with a weak D call TRBD2 (6 bases). This clonotype was sampled from an adult in good health. The CDR3 sequence: CASSAVAGTTGELFF. For the CDR3, the DNA is TGCGCCAGCAGTGCGGTGGCGGGAACCACCGGGGAGCTGTTTTTT.